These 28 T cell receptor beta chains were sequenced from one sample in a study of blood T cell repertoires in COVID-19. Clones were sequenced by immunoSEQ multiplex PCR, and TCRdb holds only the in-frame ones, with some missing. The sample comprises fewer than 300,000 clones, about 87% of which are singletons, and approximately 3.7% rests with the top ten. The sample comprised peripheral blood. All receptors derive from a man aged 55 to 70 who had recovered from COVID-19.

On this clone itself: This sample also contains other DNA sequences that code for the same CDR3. CDR3 sequence reads: CASSLDRVGGYTF. For the CDR3, the DNA is TGCGCCAGCAGCTTGGACAGGGTCGGCGGCTACACCTTC. The J gene is TRBJ1-2, the V gene TRBV5-1, with TRBD1 as a possible D gene (6 bases). CDR3 length: 13 residues. Trimming removed 0 bases at V and 8 bases at J, with 11 bases between. Germline V gene sequence: CDR1 SGHRS, CDR2 YFSETQ.

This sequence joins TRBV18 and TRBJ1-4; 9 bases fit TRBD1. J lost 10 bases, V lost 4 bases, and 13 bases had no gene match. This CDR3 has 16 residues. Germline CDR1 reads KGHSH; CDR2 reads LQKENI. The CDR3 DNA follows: TGTGCCAGCTCACTATCACAGGGGGCCCGACGTGGAAAACTGTTTTTT. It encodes CASSLSQGARRGKLFF.

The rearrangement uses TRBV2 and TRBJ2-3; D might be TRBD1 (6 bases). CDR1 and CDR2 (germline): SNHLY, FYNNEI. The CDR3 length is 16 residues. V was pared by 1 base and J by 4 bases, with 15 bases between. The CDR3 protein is CASSEESGRGPDTQYF. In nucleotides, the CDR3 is TGTGCCAGCAGTGAAGAGAGCGGCAGGGGCCCAGATACGCAGTATTTT.

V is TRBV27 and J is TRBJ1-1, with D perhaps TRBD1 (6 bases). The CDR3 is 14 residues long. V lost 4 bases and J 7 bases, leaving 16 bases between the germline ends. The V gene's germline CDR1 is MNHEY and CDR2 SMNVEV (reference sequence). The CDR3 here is CASSSGPIRGEAFF. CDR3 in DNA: TGTGCCAGCAGTTCCGGCCCGATCAGGGGTGAAGCTTTCTTT.

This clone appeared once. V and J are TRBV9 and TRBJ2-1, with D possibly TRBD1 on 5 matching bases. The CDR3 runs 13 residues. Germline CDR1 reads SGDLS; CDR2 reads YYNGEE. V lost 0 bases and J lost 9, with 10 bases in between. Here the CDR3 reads CASSVVLGAEQFF. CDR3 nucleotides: TGTGCCAGCAGCGTAGTGCTAGGGGCTGAGCAGTTCTTC.

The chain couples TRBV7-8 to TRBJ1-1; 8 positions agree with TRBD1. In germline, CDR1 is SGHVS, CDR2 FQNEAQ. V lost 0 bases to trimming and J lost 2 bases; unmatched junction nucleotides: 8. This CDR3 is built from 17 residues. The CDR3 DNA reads TGTGCCAGCAGCTTAGCGGAGGACGGACAGGGCAACACTGAAGCTTTCTTT. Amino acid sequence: CASSLAEDGQGNTEAFF. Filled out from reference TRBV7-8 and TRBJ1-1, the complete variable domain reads GAGVSQSPRYKVAKRGQDVALRCDPISGHVSLFWYQQALGQGPEFLTYFQNEAQLDKSGLPSDRFFAERPEGSVSTLKIQRTQQEDSAVYLCASSLAEDGQGNTEAFFGQGTRLTVV.

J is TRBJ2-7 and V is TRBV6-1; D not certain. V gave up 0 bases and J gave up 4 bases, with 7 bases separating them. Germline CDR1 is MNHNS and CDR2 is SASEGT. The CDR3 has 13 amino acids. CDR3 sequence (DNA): TGTGCCAGCAGTGAAGCGGGCTTTTACGAGCAGTACTTC. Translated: CASSEAGFYEQYF.

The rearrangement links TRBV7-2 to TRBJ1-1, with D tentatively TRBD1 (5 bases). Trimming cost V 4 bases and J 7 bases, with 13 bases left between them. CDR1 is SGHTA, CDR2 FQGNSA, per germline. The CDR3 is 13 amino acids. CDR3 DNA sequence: TGTGCCAGCAGCTCCATCCAGGGTATTGAAGCTTTCTTT. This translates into CASSSIQGIEAFF.

Written as DNA, the CDR3 is TGTGCCAGCAGCACTCTTCTGGACAGGGGGCTAAGTGAGCAGTTCTTC. It is translated as CASSTLLDRGLSEQFF. This sequence joins TRBV5-4 and TRBJ2-1; 11 positions match TRBD1. The CDR3 has 16 amino acids. CDR1 is SGHNT and CDR2 is YYREEE in the germline V gene (reference sequence). V gave up 4 bases and J gave up 9 bases; unmatched junction bases: 12.

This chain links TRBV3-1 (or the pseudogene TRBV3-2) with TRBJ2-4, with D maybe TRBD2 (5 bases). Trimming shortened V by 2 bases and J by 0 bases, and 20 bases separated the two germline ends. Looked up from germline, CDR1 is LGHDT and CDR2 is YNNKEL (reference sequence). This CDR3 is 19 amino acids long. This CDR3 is CASSQTIPRGPLAKNIQYF. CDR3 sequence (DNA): TGTGCCAGCAGCCAAACCATCCCGCGAGGGCCTCTAGCCAAAAACATTCAGTACTTC.

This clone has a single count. CDR3 DNA sequence: TGTGCCAGCAGCTTAGTCCCTAGCGGGGTAACCTACGAGCAGTACTTC. It specifies CASSLVPSGVTYEQYF. The V call is TRBV7-9, the J call TRBJ2-7; 9 bases map to TRBD2. Looked up from germline, CDR1 is SEHNR and CDR2 is FQNEAQ (reference sequence). V gave up 1 base and J gave up 2 bases; unmatched junction bases: 6. This CDR3 region has 16 residues.

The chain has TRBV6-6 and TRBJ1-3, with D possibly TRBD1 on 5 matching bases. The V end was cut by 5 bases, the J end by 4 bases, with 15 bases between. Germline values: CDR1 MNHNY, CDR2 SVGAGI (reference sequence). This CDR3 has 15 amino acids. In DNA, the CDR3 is TGTGCCAGCAGTCACCGAGTAGGGGCCGGAAACACCATATATTTT. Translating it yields CASSHRVGAGNTIYF.

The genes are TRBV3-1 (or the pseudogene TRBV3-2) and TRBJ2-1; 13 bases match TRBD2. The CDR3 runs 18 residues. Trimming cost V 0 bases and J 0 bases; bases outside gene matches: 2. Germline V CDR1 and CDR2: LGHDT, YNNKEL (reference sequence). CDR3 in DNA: TGTGCCAGCAGCCAAGAACTAGCGGGGGGGAGCTCCTACAATGAGCAGTTCTTC. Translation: CASSQELAGGSSYNEQFF.

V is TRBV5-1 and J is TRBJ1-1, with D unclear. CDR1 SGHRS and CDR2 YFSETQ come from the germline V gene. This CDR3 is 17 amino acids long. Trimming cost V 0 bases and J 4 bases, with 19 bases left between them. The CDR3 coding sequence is TGCGCCAGCAGCTTGGGGCGCCAGCGGGTTCAAGGCACTGAAGCTTTCTTT. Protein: CASSLGRQRVQGTEAFF.

The CDR3 protein is CANSSGGADTQYF. CDR3 nucleotides: TGTGCCAACTCTAGCGGGGGGGCAGATACGCAGTATTTT. The chain has TRBV6-4 and TRBJ2-3; 12 bases are shared with TRBD2. The germline V gene encodes CDR1 MRHNA and CDR2 SNTAGT. The CDR3 contains 13 residues. V was clipped by 10 bases and J by 4 bases; unmatched bases: 3.

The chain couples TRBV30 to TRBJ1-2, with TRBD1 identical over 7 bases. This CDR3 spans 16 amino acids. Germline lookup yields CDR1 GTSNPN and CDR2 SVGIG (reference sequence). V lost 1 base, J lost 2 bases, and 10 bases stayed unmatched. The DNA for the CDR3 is TGTGCCTGGAGTGGTGACAGGGAGTTCCGGAACTATGGCTACACCTTC. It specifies CAWSGDREFRNYGYTF.

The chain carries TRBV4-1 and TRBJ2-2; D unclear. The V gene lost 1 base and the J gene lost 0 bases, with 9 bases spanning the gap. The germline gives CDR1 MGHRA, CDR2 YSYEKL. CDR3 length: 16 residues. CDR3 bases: TGCGCCAGCAGCCAAGTCATAGCAGCGAACACCGGGGAGCTGTTTTTT. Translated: CASSQVIAANTGELFF.

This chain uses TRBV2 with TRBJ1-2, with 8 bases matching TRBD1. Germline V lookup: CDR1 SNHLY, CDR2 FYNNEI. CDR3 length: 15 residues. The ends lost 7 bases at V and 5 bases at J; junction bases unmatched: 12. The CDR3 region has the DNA TGTGCCAGCATTGGCAGGGGGCCTAGGGGTTATGGCTACACCTTC. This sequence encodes CASIGRGPRGYGYTF.

For the CDR3, the DNA is TGTGCCAGCTCACCCCCGGGACAGGGAATCCACGAGCAGTACTTC. Protein: CASSPPGQGIHEQYF. This chain connects TRBV18 to TRBJ2-7, with 9 bases lining up with TRBD1. This CDR3 is built from 15 residues. After removal of 3 bases from V and 5 bases from J, the junction contained 8 bases not matched to a gene. Germline-derived CDR1 and CDR2 are KGHSH and LQKENI.

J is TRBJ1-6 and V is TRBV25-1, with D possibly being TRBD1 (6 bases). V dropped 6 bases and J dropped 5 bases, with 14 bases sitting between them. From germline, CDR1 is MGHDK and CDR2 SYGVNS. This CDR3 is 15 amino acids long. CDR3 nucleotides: TGTGCCAGCAGACCCTCGGCAGGGGATAATTCACCCCTCCACTTT. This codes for CASRPSAGDNSPLHF.

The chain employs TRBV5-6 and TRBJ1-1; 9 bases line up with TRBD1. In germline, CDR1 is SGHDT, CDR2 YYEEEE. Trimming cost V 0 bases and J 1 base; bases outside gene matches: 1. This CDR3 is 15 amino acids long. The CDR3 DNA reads TGTGCCAGCAGCTTGGGGGACAGGGAGAACACTGAAGCTTTCTTT. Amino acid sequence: CASSLGDRENTEAFF.

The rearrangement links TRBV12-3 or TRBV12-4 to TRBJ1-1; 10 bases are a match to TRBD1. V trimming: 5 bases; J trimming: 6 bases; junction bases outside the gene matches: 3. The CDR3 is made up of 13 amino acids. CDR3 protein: CASSGTGVSEAFF. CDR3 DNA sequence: TGTGCCAGCAGTGGGACAGGGGTATCTGAAGCTTTCTTT.

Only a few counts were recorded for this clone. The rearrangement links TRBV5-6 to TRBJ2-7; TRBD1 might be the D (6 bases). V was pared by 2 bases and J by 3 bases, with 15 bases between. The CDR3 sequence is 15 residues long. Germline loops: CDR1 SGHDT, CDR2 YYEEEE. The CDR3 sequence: CASSFQGPRGYEQYF. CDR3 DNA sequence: TGTGCCAGCAGCTTCCAGGGGCCGAGGGGCTACGAGCAGTACTTC.

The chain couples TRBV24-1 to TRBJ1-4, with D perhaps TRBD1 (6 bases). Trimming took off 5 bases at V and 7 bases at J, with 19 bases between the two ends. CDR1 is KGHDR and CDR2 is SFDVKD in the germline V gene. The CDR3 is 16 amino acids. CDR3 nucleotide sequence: TGTGCCACCAGTGTGTGGGGGGGCACAGGAGTTGAAAAACTGTTTTTT. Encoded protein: CATSVWGGTGVEKLFF.

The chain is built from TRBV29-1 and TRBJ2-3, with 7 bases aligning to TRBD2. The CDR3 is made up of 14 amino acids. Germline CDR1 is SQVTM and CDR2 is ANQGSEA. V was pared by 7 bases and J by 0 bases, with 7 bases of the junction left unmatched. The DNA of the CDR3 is TGCAGCGCACGCGGGAGAGGGAGCACAGATACGCAGTATTTT. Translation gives CSARGRGSTDTQYF.

CDR3 nucleotides: TGTGCCAGCAGCCTAAGCGGGGGCGCGGGGACTGAAGCTTTCTTT. This gives the protein CASSLSGGAGTEAFF. The chain is built from TRBV4-2 and TRBJ1-1; a weak D match, TRBD1 (6 bases). Germline assignment: CDR1 LGHNA and CDR2 YNFKEQ. The CDR3 consists of 15 residues. Trimming removed 4 bases at V and 5 bases at J, with 17 bases between.

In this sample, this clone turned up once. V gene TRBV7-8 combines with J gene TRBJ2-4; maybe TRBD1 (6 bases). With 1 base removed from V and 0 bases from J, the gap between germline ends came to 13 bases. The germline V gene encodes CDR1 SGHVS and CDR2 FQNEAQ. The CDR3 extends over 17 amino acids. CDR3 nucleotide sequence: TGTGCCAGCAGCTTAGAGGTGGGGGCGGGAGCCAAAAACATTCAGTACTTC. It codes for CASSLEVGAGAKNIQYF.

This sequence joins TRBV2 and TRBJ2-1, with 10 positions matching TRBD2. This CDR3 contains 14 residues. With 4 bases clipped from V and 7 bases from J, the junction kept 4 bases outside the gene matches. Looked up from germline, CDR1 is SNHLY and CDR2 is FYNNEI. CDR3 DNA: TGTGCCAGCAGTGTGGGACTAGCGTGGAATGAGCAGTTCTTC. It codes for CASSVGLAWNEQFF.